What follows describes a single T cell receptor (beta chain). The antigen is unknown. Runs used v3.0 of the immunoSEQ assay and were done at survey level. Repertoires were generated with immunoSEQ multiplex PCR, while TCRdb's copy carries only in-frame clones and drops some. This sample has fewer than 30,000 clones, with around nine tenths found just once. Germline loops: CDR1 LGHNA, CDR2 YSLEER. The germline V and J ends were trimmed by 0 bases and 1 base, with 9 bases remaining between them. The CDR3 contains 15 residues. The sample comes from a study of long-term antiretroviral therapy in people with HIV. Study-wide results and caveats: All time points showed a repertoire dominated by clones expanded before ART.

The receptor's source is a young man with HIV. This chain connects TRBV4-3 to TRBJ1-1; D is ambiguous. The specimen was unsorted PBMCs, collected around 4.5 years after starting antiretroviral therapy. CDR3: CASSQDQTENTEAFF. CDR3 DNA: TGCGCCAGCAGCCAAGATCAGACGGAGAACACTGAAGCTTTCTTT.